A selection of T cell receptor beta chains follows, all from one sample in a study of OX40 agonist ivuxolimab in advanced cancers. The table came from immunoSEQ multiplex PCR; TCRdb's copy has only in-frame clones and leaves some out. The sample lists roughly 91,000 clones, roughly 89% occurring once. Specimen: CD4+ or CD8+ T cells sorted from blood, collected in a trial of the OX40 agonist ivuxolimab. The receptors stem from an adult with an advanced solid tumor such as melanoma, head and neck, liver or kidney cancer. Both conserved end residues are part of each CDR3. A D gene is named only where the DNA matches it firmly. Clone sizes are given selectively: once, few, many, or a class where the clone is expanded.

TRBJ2-2 | TRBV6-6 | TRBD1 | few | CASSPGQGKNTGELFF | TGTGCCAGCAGCCCCGGACAGGGAAAAAACACCGGGGAGCTGTTTTTT
TRBJ1-3 | TRBV7-2 | NA | NA | CASSLWTSIISGNTIYF | TGTGCCAGCAGCTTGTGGACAAGCATAATTAGTGGAAACACCATATATTTT
TRBJ2-3 | TRBV7-2 | TRBD1 | once | CASSSQTGNTDTQYF | TGTGCCAGCAGCTCCCAGACAGGGAACACAGATACGCAGTATTTT
TRBJ2-7 | TRBV28 | NA | NA | CASGAAQDIYEQYF | TGTGCCAGTGGGGCGGCACAGGATATTTACGAGCAGTACTTC
TRBJ2-3 | TRBV19 | NA | NA | CASSKTWGGTDTQYF | TGTGCCAGTAGTAAAACGTGGGGGGGCACAGATACGCAGTATTTT
TRBJ2-7 | TRBV18 | TRBD1 | NA | CASSPPTGQGASYEQYF | TGTGCCAGCTCACCACCGACGGGACAGGGTGCCTCCTACGAGCAGTACTTC
TRBJ2-7 | TRBV4-3 | NA | NA | CASSHAHRVGSYEQYF | TGCGCCAGCAGCCATGCCCACAGGGTGGGGTCCTACGAGCAGTACTTC
TRBJ2-1 | TRBV7-9 | NA | NA | CASSLGYNEQFF | TGTGCCAGCAGCTTAGGATACAATGAGCAGTTCTTC
TRBJ1-6 | TRBV4-1 | NA | NA | CASSQDERPWGPGESPLHF | TGCGCCAGCAGCCAAGATGAGAGGCCGTGGGGACCCGGGGAATCACCCCTCCACTTT
TRBJ2-2 | TRBV6-5 | NA | NA | CASRMGLRTGELFF | TGTGCCAGCAGGATGGGACTTCGTACCGGGGAGCTGTTTTTT
TRBJ2-7 | TRBV19 | TRBD1 | NA | CASSIGQGAYEQYF | TGTGCCAGTAGTATCGGACAGGGGGCCTACGAGCAGTACTTC
TRBJ1-1 | TRBV6-1 | NA | NA | CASRTGTTNTEAFF | TGTGCCAGCAGAACCGGGACCACAAACACTGAAGCTTTCTTT
TRBJ1-6 | TRBV2 | TRBD1 | few | CASSAGQRNSPLHF | TGTGCCAGCAGTGCGGGACAGAGAAATTCACCCCTCCACTTT
TRBJ2-5 | TRBV2 | NA | NA | CASRIGGAFQETQYF | TGTGCCAGCAGAATAGGCGGGGCTTTCCAAGAGACCCAGTACTTC
TRBJ1-2 | TRBV7-3 | TRBD1 | NA | CASSRGQAEIYGYTF | TGTGCCAGCAGCCGCGGACAGGCGGAGATCTATGGCTACACCTTC
TRBJ2-2 | TRBV28 | NA | NA | CASRWLLTGELFF | TGTGCCAGCAGGTGGCTCCTCACCGGGGAGCTGTTTTTT
TRBJ1-1 | TRBV13 | NA | NA | CASSSISYRMSTEAFF | TGTGCCAGCAGCTCAATTTCGTACCGGATGAGCACTGAAGCTTTCTTT
TRBJ1-2 | TRBV4-3 | NA | NA | CASSPQDGYGYTF | TGCGCCAGCAGCCCCCAGGACGGATATGGCTACACCTTC
TRBJ2-3 | TRBV10-1 | NA | NA | CASSKRQGETDTQYF | TGCGCCAGCAGTAAAAGACAAGGGGAGACAGATACGCAGTATTTT
TRBJ2-1 | TRBV15 | NA | NA | CATSRDLGQTMHNEQFF | TGTGCCACCAGCAGAGATCTCGGGCAAACCATGCACAATGAGCAGTTCTTC
TRBJ2-1 | TRBV4-3 | NA | NA | CASSQDWGGSYNEQFF | TGCGCCAGCAGCCAGGACTGGGGTGGGTCCTACAATGAGCAGTTCTTC
TRBJ1-3 | TRBV10-2 | NA | once | CASEEAGAGNTIYF | TGCGCCAGCGAGGAAGCAGGGGCGGGAAACACCATATATTTT
TRBJ1-2 | TRBV28 | NA | NA | CASSFGDQGPRGGYTF | TGTGCCAGCAGTTTCGGAGACCAGGGCCCTAGGGGCGGCTACACCTTC
TRBJ2-1 | TRBV7-2 | TRBD2 | NA | CASSSSGTSVNEQFF | TGTGCCAGCAGCTCATCCGGGACTAGCGTTAATGAGCAGTTCTTC
TRBJ1-1 | TRBV18 | NA | once | CASSPGLNTEAFF | TGTGCCAGCTCACCGGGGTTGAACACTGAAGCTTTCTTT
TRBJ2-3 | TRBV12-5 | TRBD2 | NA | CASGSGTSGGFTDTQYF | TGTGCTAGTGGTTCAGGGACTAGCGGGGGGTTCACAGATACGCAGTATTTT
TRBJ1-2 | TRBV5-5 | NA | NA | CETPPLYGYTF | TGCGAGACTCCGCCCCTATACGGCTACACCTTC
TRBJ1-5 | TRBV6-5 | NA | NA | CASSQMGNQPQHF | TGTGCCAGCAGTCAAATGGGCAATCAGCCCCAGCATTTT
TRBJ2-3 | TRBV7-2 | TRBD1 | NA | CASSLTQGRPQYF | TGTGCCAGCAGCTTGACACAGGGGCGGCCGCAGTATTTT
TRBJ2-3 | TRBV19 | NA | NA | CASSSAFLGPDTQYF | TGTGCCAGTAGTTCGGCTTTCCTCGGCCCAGATACGCAGTATTTT
TRBJ1-1 | TRBV18 | NA | NA | CASSPTGLGEAFF | TGTGCCAGCTCACCAACCGGTTTGGGTGAAGCTTTCTTT
TRBJ1-6 | TRBV7-2 | NA | NA | CASRSSVGSNSPLHF | TGTGCCAGCAGATCTTCGGTGGGGAGCAATTCACCCCTCCACTTT
TRBJ2-2 | TRBV5-1 | TRBD2 | once | CASSLTSVNTGELFF | TGCGCCAGCAGCTTGACTAGCGTCAACACCGGGGAGCTGTTTTTT
TRBJ1-2 | TRBV28 | NA | NA | CASSLTGNYGYTF | TGTGCCAGCAGTTTAACAGGCAACTATGGCTACACCTTC
TRBJ2-3 | TRBV13 | NA | NA | CASSLRAGSTDTQYF | TGTGCCAGCAGCCTCCGAGCGGGCTCCACAGATACGCAGTATTTT
TRBJ2-7 | TRBV5-6 | TRBD1 | NA | CASSQGQLATYEQYF | TGTGCCAGCAGCCAGGGACAGTTGGCTACCTACGAGCAGTACTTC
TRBJ2-5 | TRBV7-2 | NA | NA | CASSLDRETQYF | TGTGCCAGCAGCTTAGACCGAGAGACCCAGTACTTC
TRBJ2-1 | TRBV5-4 | NA | NA | CASSLPTGDYNEQFF | TGTGCCAGCAGCTTGCCCACGGGGGACTACAATGAGCAGTTCTTC
TRBJ1-4 | TRBV7-2 | TRBD1 | NA | CASSSGQGGEKLFF | TGTGCCAGCAGCTCTGGACAGGGAGGAGAAAAACTGTTTTTT
TRBJ1-1 | TRBV6-4 | NA | NA | CASSDRGGTEAFF | TGTGCCAGCAGTGACCGGGGGGGCACTGAAGCTTTCTTT
TRBJ2-1 | TRBV19 | TRBD1 | NA | CASSQQGFRHNEQFF | TGTGCCAGTAGCCAACAGGGGTTCCGGCACAATGAGCAGTTCTTC
TRBJ2-1 | TRBV5-5 | NA | NA | CASSLGGLRSNEQFF | TGTGCCAGCAGCTTGGGGGGATTAAGGTCCAATGAGCAGTTCTTC
TRBJ2-3 | TRBV5-1 | TRBD2 | NA | CASSLGTSGPTQYF | TGCGCCAGCAGCTTAGGGACTAGCGGGCCAACGCAGTATTTT
TRBJ2-7 | TRBV19 | NA | NA | CASSPLYSSYEQYF | TGTGCCAGTAGTCCCCTTTACAGCTCCTACGAGCAGTACTTC